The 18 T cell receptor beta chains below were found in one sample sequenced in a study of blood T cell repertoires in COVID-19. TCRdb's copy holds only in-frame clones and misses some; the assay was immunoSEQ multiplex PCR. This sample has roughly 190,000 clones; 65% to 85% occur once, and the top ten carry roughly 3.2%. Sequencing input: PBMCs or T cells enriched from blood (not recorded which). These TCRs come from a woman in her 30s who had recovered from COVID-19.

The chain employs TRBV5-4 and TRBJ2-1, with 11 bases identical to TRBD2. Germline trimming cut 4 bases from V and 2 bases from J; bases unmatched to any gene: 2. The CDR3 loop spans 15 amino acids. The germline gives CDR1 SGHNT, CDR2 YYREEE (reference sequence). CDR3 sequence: CASSLGLAAYNEQFF. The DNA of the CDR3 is TGTGCCAGCAGCCTGGGACTAGCGGCCTACAATGAGCAGTTCTTC. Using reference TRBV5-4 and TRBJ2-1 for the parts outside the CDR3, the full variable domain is ETGVTQSPTHLIKTRGQQVTLRCSSQSGHNTVSWYQQALGQGPQFIFQYYREEENGRGNFPPRFSGLQFPNYSSELNVNALELDDSALYLCASSLGLAAYNEQFFGPGTRLTVL.

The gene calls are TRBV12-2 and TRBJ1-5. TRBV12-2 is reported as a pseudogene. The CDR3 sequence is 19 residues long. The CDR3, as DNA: TGTGCAAGTCGCTTAGTAGCGGACCCGAGCAGAAGGTTAGCTCAGCCCCAGCATTTT. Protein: CASRLVADPSRRLAQPQHF.

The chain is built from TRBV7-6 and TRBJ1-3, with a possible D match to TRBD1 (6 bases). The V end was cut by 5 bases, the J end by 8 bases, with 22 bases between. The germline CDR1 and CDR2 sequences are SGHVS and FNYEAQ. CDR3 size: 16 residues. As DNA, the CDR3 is TGTGCCAGCAGCGTTAGCAAAAGACAGGATGAGGACACCATATATTTT. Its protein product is CASSVSKRQDEDTIYF.

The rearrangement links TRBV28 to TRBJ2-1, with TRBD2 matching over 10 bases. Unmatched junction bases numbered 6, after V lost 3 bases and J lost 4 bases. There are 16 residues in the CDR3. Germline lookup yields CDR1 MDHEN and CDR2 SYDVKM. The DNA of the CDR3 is TGTGCCAGCAGTTTGGCCGGACTAGCGGATTACAATGAGCAGTTCTTC. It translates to CASSLAGLADYNEQFF.

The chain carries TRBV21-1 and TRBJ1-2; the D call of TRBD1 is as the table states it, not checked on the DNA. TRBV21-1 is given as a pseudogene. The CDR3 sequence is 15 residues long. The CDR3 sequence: CASSKRNSPFYGYTF. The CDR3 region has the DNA TGTGCCAGCAGCAAAAGGAACAGCCCATTCTATGGCTACACCTTC.

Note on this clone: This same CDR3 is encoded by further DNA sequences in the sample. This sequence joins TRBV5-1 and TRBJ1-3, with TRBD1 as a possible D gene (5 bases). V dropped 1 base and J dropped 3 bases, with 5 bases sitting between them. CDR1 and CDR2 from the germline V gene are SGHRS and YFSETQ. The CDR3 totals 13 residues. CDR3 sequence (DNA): TGCGCCAGCAGCTTGACAGGTGGAAACACCATATATTTT. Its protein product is CASSLTGGNTIYF.

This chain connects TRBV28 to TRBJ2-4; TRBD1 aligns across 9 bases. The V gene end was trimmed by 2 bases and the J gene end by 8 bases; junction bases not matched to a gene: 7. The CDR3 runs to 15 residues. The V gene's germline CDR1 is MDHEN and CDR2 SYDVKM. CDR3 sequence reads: CASSLGDRVMDIQYF. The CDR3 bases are TGTGCCAGCAGTTTAGGGGACAGGGTAATGGACATTCAGTACTTC.

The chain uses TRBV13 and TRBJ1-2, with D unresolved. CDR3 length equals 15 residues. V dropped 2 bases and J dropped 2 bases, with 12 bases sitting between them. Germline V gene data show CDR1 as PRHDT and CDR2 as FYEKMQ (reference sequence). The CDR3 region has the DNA TGTGCCAGCAGCTTACGCTCCAGGCCCAACTATGGCTACACCTTC. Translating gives CASSLRSRPNYGYTF.

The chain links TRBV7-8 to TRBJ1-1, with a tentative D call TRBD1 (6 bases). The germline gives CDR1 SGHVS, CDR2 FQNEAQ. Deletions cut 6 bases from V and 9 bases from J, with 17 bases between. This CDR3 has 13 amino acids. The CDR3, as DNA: TGTGCCAGCAGGGACAGCCCGACCTCCCAAGCTTTCTTT. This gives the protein CASRDSPTSQAFF. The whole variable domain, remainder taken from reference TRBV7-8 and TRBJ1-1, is GAGVSQSPRYKVAKRGQDVALRCDPISGHVSLFWYQQALGQGPEFLTYFQNEAQLDKSGLPSDRFFAERPEGSVSTLKIQRTQQEDSAVYLCASRDSPTSQAFFGQGTRLTVV.

The CDR3, as DNA: TGTGCCAGCAGTCCTCTCTACGAGCAGTACTTC. As protein: CASSPLYEQYF. The chain carries TRBV2 and TRBJ2-7, with unresolved D. The length of the CDR3 is 11 residues. Germline V CDR1 and CDR2: SNHLY, FYNNEI. V lost 5 bases and J 3 bases, leaving 5 bases between the germline ends.

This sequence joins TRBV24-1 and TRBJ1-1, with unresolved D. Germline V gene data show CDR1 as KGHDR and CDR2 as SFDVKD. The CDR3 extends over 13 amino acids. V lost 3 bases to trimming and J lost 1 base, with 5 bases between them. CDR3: CATSDTPNTEAFF. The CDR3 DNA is TGTGCCACCAGTGATACACCGAACACTGAAGCTTTCTTT.

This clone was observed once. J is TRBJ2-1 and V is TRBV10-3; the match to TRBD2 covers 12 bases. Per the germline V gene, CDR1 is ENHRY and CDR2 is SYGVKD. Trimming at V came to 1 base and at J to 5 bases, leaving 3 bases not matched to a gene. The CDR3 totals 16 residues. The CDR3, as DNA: TGTGCCATCAGTGAGTGGAGACTAGCGGGAGACAATGAGCAGTTCTTC. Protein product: CAISEWRLAGDNEQFF.

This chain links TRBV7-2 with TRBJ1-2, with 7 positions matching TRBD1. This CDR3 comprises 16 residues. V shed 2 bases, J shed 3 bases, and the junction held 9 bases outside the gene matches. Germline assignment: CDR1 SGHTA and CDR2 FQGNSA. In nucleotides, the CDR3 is TGTGCCAGCAGCTTAACGCCTACAGGGGCCCACTATGGCTACACCTTC. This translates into CASSLTPTGAHYGYTF. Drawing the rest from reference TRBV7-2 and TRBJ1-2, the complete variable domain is GAGVSQSPSNKVTEKGKDVELRCDPISGHTALYWYRQSLGQGLEFLIYFQGNSAPDKSGLPSDRFSAERTGGSVSTLTIQRTQQEDSAVYLCASSLTPTGAHYGYTFGSGTRLTVV.

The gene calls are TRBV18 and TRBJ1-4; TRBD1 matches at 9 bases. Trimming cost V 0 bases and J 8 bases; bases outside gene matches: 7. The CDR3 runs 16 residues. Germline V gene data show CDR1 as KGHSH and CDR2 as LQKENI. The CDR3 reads CASSPPGDRVKEKLFF. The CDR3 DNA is TGTGCCAGCTCACCACCGGGGGACAGGGTAAAGGAAAAACTGTTTTTT.

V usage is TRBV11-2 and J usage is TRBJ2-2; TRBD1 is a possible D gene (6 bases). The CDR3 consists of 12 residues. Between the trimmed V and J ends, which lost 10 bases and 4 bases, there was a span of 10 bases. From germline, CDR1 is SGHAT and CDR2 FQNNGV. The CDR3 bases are TGTGCCATAGAGGGGGTCACCGGGGAGCTGTTTTTT. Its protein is CAIEGVTGELFF.

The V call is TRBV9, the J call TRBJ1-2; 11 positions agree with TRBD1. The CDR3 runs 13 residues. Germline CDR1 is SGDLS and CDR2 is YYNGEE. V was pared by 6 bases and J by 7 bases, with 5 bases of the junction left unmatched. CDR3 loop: CASTGTGGFGYTF. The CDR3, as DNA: TGTGCCAGCACCGGGACAGGGGGTTTTGGCTACACCTTC.

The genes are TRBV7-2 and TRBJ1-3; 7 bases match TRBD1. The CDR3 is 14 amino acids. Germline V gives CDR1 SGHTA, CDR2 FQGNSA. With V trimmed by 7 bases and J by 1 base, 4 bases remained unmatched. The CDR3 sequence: CASISTGSGNTIYF. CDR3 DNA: TGTGCCAGCATATCGACAGGGTCTGGAAACACCATATATTTT.

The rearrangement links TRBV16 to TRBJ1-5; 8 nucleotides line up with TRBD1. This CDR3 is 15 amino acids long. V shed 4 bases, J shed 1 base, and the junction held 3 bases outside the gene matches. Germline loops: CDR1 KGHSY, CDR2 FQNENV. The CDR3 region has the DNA TGTGCCAGCAGCCCGAGGACAGGGAGCAATCAGCCCCAGCATTTT. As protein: CASSPRTGSNQPQHF.